A single sample gave rise to the 10 T cell receptor beta chains below, sequenced in a study of regulatory T cells in long-lasting Graves disease (dated by TCRdb to 2020 to 2023). What the time point label conveys for this sample: newly diagnosed GD, antithyroid drugs for less than 3 months. RNA was extracted from PBMCs in TRIzol for both TCR sequencing and RNA sequencing. Libraries were prepared through multiplex PCR. The run used an Illumina HiSeq 4000. iRepertoire HTBI primers and Arm-PCR amplification of CDR3 regions were used to construct TCR beta libraries. TCRdb reanalyzed the raw reads on its own, using fastp at Q25 for trimming and MiXCR for clone calling, and kept in-frame beta chains. Rows with one shared CDR3 protein collapse into an entry with the most common genes and DNA. A total of 200,000 to 250,000 distinct CDR3 sequences appear in this sample, approximately 19% of them only once. Jointly, the top ten make up over 9.5% of the sample.

These records were also assigned to another study, of T cells in Graves' hyperthyroidism and ophthalmopathy.

Specimen: peripheral blood mononuclear cells (PBMCs), collected at new diagnosis, from a patient treated with antithyroid drugs. The receptors were gathered from a woman between 25 and 40 years old with Graves disease. Donor details come from another sample of the same person, matched by shared clones.

This clonotype has at least ten counts. This chain's CDR3 is CASRETGHAQHF. The CDR3 DNA reads as TGTGCCAGCAGGGAAACAGGGCATGCCCAGCATTTT. J is TRBJ1-5 and V is TRBV2; a possible D gene is TRBD1 (6 bases). Germline loops: CDR1 SNHLY, CDR2 FYNNEI. The CDR3 consists of 12 residues. Trimming removed 6 bases from V and 11 bases from J, with 14 bases in between.

This clonotype was found many times. The V and J genes are TRBV7-2 and TRBJ2-3; no clear D gene. CDR1 is SGHTA and CDR2 is FQGNSA in the germline V gene. V gave up 3 bases and J gave up 14 bases, with 15 bases separating them. This CDR3 has 12 amino acids. CDR3 DNA sequence: TGTGCCAGCAGCTTTACTGCACTCTTAGGGTATTTT. This codes for CASSFTALLGYF.

This clonotype has ten or more counts. The chain couples TRBV28 to TRBJ1-1; maybe TRBD1 (6 bases). This CDR3 spans 13 amino acids. Germline values: CDR1 MDHEN, CDR2 SYDVKM. With 6 bases removed from V and 4 bases from J, the gap between germline ends came to 12 bases. CDR3 nucleotides: TGTGCCAGCAGCCATCAGGGGAGCACTGAAGCTTTCTTT. This gives the protein CASSHQGSTEAFF.

This clonotype was detected ten times or more. The chain has TRBV6-1 and TRBJ2-5; 9 nucleotides agree with TRBD2. The V and J ends lost 1 base and 7 bases, in that order; junction bases with no gene match: 10. CDR3 length: 16 amino acids. Germline assignment: CDR1 MNHNS and CDR2 SASEGT. The CDR3 region is CASSEEIGAGGMTQYF. The CDR3 DNA follows: TGTGCCAGCAGTGAAGAAATAGGCGCGGGGGGGATGACCCAGTACTTC.

Comment on this clonotype: A read error is possible here, since a much larger clone lies one base away. V gene TRBV11-2 combines with J gene TRBJ1-4; no definite D call. The CDR3 sequence is 16 residues long. Germline lookup yields CDR1 SGHAT and CDR2 FQNNGV. DNA for the CDR3: TGTGTCAGCAGCTCGCCGTGGGGAGCCGGCATTGAAAAACTGTTTTTT. Amino acid sequence: CVSSSPWGAGIEKLFF.

This clonotype was seen ten or more times. The chain uses TRBV9 and TRBJ1-4; TRBD1 might be the D (6 bases). The CDR3 extends over 15 amino acids. Trimming removed 4 bases from V and 6 bases from J, with 16 bases in between. Germline CDR1 SGDLS, CDR2 YYNGEE. The CDR3 region is CASSQSGARDEKLFF. CDR3 nucleotides: TGTGCCAGCAGCCAATCGGGGGCTCGGGATGAAAAACTGTTTTTT.

This clonotype was detected many times. The rearrangement joins TRBV18 to TRBJ2-3, with D perhaps given as TRBD1 or TRBD2 (5 bases each). From germline, CDR1 is KGHSH and CDR2 LQKENI. This CDR3 is built from 16 residues. Trimming removed 1 base at V and 4 bases at J, with 15 bases between. The CDR3 loop reads CASSPLRDGPSDTQYF. In nucleotides, the CDR3 is TGTGCCAGCTCACCACTCCGGGACGGCCCCTCAGATACGCAGTATTTT. Full variable domain (missing parts from reference TRBV18 and TRBJ2-3): NAGVMQNPRHLVRRRGQEARLRCSPMKGHSHVYWYRQLPEEGLKFMVYLQKENIIDESGMPKERFSAEFPKEGPSILRIQQVVRGDSAAYFCASSPLRDGPSDTQYFGPGTRLTVL.

This clonotype showed up many times. The V call is TRBV24-1, the J call TRBJ2-1, with a weak D call TRBD1 (6 bases). V was clipped by 5 bases and J by 10 bases, with 20 bases between them. There are 15 residues in the CDR3. From germline, CDR1 is KGHDR and CDR2 SFDVKD. CDR3 coding DNA: TGTGCCACCAGTGGGGTCAGGGGAAATACAATCGAGCAGTTCTTC. This sequence encodes CATSGVRGNTIEQFF.

This clonotype was detected ten times or more. The chain recombines TRBV20-1 with TRBJ2-1; 7 bases fit TRBD2. With V trimmed by 0 bases and J by 7 bases, 6 bases remained unmatched. The CDR3 spans 14 residues. Germline V gene sequence: CDR1 DFQATT, CDR2 SNEGSKA (reference sequence). The CDR3 loop is CSAREGGKVNEQFF. CDR3 nucleotide sequence: TGCAGTGCTAGAGAGGGGGGGAAGGTGAATGAGCAGTTCTTC.

This clonotype was observed many times. The CDR3 bases are TGTGCCAGCAGTGAAGCGCTAGGCAGGATGACCTACGAGCAGTACTTC. Protein product: CASSEALGRMTYEQYF. The chain couples TRBV2 to TRBJ2-7, with D hard to call. CDR3 length equals 16 residues. V was clipped by 0 bases and J by 2 bases, with 14 bases between them. Germline V lookup: CDR1 SNHLY, CDR2 FYNNEI. The full variable domain, completed using reference TRBV2 and TRBJ2-7, is EPEVTQTPSHQVTQMGQEVILRCVPISNHLYFYWYRQILGQKVEFLVSFYNNEISEKSEIFDDQFSVERPDGSNFTLKIRSTKLEDSAMYFCASSEALGRMTYEQYFGPGTRLTVT.